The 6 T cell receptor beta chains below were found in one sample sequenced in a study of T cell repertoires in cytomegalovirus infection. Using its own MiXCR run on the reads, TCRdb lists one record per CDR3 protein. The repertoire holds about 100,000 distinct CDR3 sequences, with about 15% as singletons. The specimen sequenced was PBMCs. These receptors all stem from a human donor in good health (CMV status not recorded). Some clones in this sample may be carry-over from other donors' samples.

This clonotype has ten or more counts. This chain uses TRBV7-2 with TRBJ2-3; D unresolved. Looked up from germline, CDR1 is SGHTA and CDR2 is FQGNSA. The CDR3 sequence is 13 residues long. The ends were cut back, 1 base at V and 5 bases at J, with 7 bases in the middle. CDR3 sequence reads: CASSLGGIDTQYF. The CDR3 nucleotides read TGTGCCAGCAGCTTAGGTGGTATAGATACGCAGTATTTT.

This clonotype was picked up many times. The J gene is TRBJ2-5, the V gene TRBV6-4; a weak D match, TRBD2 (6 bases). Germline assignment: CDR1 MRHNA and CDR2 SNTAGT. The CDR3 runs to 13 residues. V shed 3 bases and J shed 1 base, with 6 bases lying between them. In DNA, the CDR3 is TGTGCCAGCAGTGAGACTAGCCAAGAGACCCAGTACTTC. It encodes CASSETSQETQYF.

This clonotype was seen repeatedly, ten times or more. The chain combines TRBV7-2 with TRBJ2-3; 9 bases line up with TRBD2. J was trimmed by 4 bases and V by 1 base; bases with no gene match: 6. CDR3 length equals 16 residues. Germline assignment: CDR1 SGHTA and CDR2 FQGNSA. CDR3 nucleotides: TGTGCCAGCAGCTTAGGGAGCGGGGGGAGGGCAGATACGCAGTATTTT. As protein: CASSLGSGGRADTQYF.

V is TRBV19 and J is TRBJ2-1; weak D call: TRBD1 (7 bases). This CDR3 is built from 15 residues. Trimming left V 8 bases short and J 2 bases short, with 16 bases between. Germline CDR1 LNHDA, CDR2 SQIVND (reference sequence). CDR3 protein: CASSGAGQTYNEQFF. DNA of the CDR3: TGTGCCAGTTCCGGGGCGGGACAGACCTACAATGAGCAGTTCTTC.

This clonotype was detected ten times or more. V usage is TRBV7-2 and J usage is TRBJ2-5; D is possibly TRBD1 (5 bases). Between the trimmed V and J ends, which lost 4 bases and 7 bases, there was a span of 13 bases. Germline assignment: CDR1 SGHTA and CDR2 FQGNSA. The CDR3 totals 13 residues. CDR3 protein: CASSSSPDRTQYF. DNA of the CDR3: TGTGCCAGCAGCTCGAGCCCCGACAGGACCCAGTACTTC. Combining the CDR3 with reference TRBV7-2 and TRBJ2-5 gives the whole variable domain GAGVSQSPSNKVTEKGKDVELRCDPISGHTALYWYRQSLGQGLEFLIYFQGNSAPDKSGLPSDRFSAERTGGSVSTLTIQRTQQEDSAVYLCASSSSPDRTQYFGPGTRLLVL.

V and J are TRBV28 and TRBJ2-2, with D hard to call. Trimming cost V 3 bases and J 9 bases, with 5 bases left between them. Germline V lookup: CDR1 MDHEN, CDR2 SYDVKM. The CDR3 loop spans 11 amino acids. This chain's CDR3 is CASSLNRELFF. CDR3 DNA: TGTGCCAGCAGTTTGAATCGGGAGCTGTTTTTT.